A selection of T cell receptor beta chains follows, all from one sample in a study of T cells in Graves' hyperthyroidism and ophthalmopathy. Each CDR3 protein gets one entry after TCRdb re-called the multiplex PCR reads with MiXCR. This table holds approximately 610,000 distinct CDR3 sequences, over 12% found once. Sequenced input: blood. These receptors came from a woman in her forties with Graves' ophthalmopathy. Each CDR3 is given with its conserved first and last residue. The D gene is left open where the match is weak. Only some rows state a clone size, as once, few, many or a class for expanded clones.

CDR3aa | CDR3nt | j_gene | d_gene | abundance | v_gene
CASSYSAGGPYGYTF | TGTGCCAGCAGTTACTCGGCAGGGGGTCCGTATGGCTACACCTTC | TRBJ1-2 | TRBD1 | many | TRBV6-5
CSTTERAGAYEQYF | TGCAGTACTACCGAGAGAGCGGGAGCCTACGAGCAGTACTTC | TRBJ2-7 | TRBD2 | many | TRBV20-1
CASSLARSPTTGELFF | TGTGCCAGCAGCTTAGCGAGGAGCCCAACCACCGGGGAGCTGTTTTTT | TRBJ2-2 | - | few | TRBV7-9
CASTHPTDGRTGELFF | TGTGCCAGTACCCACCCGACAGACGGGCGTACCGGGGAGCTGTTTTTT | TRBJ2-2 | - | many | TRBV19
CASSPPPGAGTGQETQYF | TGTGCCAGCAGTCCCCCCCCAGGGGCAGGGACTGGACAAGAGACCCAGTACTTC | TRBJ2-5 | - | few | TRBV28
CASQYTRLADTGELFF | TGTGCCAGCCAGTATACCAGACTAGCCGACACCGGGGAGCTGTTTTTT | TRBJ2-2 | TRBD2 | - | TRBV11-2
CASSLEGLTAAFF | TGTGCCAGCAGTTTAGAAGGGCTGACTGCAGCTTTCTTT | TRBJ1-1 | - | many | TRBV12-3/TRBV12-4
CSVGQGVYGYTF | TGCAGCGTCGGACAGGGGGTCTATGGCTACACCTTC | TRBJ1-2 | TRBD1 | - | TRBV29-1
CASSQEWSGDSGNTIYF | TGTGCCAGCAGCCAAGAATGGAGTGGGGACTCTGGAAACACCATATATTTT | TRBJ1-3 | - | - | TRBV3-1
CASSKPRAEAFF | TGTGCCAGCAGCAAACCTCGGGCTGAAGCTTTCTTT | TRBJ1-1 | - | many | TRBV13
CASSSQGGRAVEAFF | TGTGCCAGCAGTTCACAGGGAGGTCGTGCCGTTGAAGCTTTCTTT | TRBJ1-1 | - | many | TRBV28
CASSLQGPSGEQYF | TGTGCCAGCAGCCTTCAAGGGCCCTCAGGGGAGCAGTACTTC | TRBJ2-7 | - | few | TRBV7-9
CASSMVLGSSQETQYF | TGTGCCAGTAGTATGGTCCTAGGCAGCTCCCAAGAGACCCAGTACTTC | TRBJ2-5 | - | many | TRBV19
CSATSGTGTYEQYF | TGCAGTGCAACTTCCGGGACAGGAACCTACGAGCAGTACTTC | TRBJ2-7 | TRBD1 | many | TRBV20-1
CASSLARGSTGELFF | TGTGCCAGCAGCTTAGCCAGGGGCAGCACCGGGGAGCTGTTTTTT | TRBJ2-2 | - | - | TRBV7-2
CASSLLSGANVLTF | TGTGCCAGCAGTTTACTCTCTGGGGCCAACGTCCTGACTTTC | TRBJ2-6 | - | many | TRBV27
CASSLRSVAYEQYF | TGTGCCAGCAGCTTAAGATCTGTGGCCTACGAGCAGTACTTC | TRBJ2-7 | - | few | TRBV13
CSDWGPYGYTF | TGCAGCGATTGGGGCCCCTATGGCTACACCTTC | TRBJ1-2 | - | many | TRBV29-1
CASSQGGRLGETQYF | TGTGCCAGCAGCCAAGGGGGGCGTTTAGGGGAGACCCAGTACTTC | TRBJ2-5 | - | few | TRBV3-1
CASSEAGELFF | TGTGCCAGCAGTGAAGCCGGGGAGCTGTTTTTT | TRBJ2-2 | - | many | TRBV2
CAWNPGDTGELFF | TGTGCCTGGAATCCGGGAGACACCGGGGAGCTGTTTTTT | TRBJ2-2 | - | - | TRBV30
CASSPGIGDSPLHF | TGTGCCAGCAGCCCGGGAATAGGGGATTCACCCCTCCACTTT | TRBJ1-6 | - | few | TRBV7-9
CATSRGSTGANTEAFF | TGTGCCACCAGCAGAGGTAGTACAGGGGCGAACACTGAAGCTTTCTTT | TRBJ1-1 | TRBD1 | many | TRBV15
CASSEAGNEQFF | TGTGCCAGCAGTGAAGCGGGAAATGAGCAGTTCTTC | TRBJ2-1 | - | - | TRBV6-1
CASSLGTHSYEQYF | TGTGCCAGCAGTTTAGGGACTCACTCCTACGAGCAGTACTTC | TRBJ2-7 | - | many | TRBV28
CASSRKDGYLWTF | TGTGCCAGTAGCCGAAAGGACGGATATCTCTGGACCTTC | TRBJ1-2 | - | many | TRBV19
CAWSSWGDTIYF | TGTGCCTGGAGTTCTTGGGGGGACACCATATATTTT | TRBJ1-3 | - | - | TRBV30
CSARDGAGVDETQYF | TGCAGTGCTAGAGATGGGGCGGGAGTGGATGAGACCCAGTACTTC | TRBJ2-5 | TRBD2 | many | TRBV20-1
CASSPTTGYEQYF | TGTGCCAGCAGCCCCACAACAGGTTACGAGCAGTACTTC | TRBJ2-7 | - | many | TRBV13
CASSTFPAEQETQYF | TGTGCCAGTAGTACGTTCCCGGCAGAACAAGAGACCCAGTACTTC | TRBJ2-5 | - | - | TRBV19
CASSLGARLYTF | TGTGCCAGCAGTTTAGGGGCCAGACTATACACCTTC | TRBJ1-2 | - | many | TRBV28
CADGPSGSTGELFF | TGTGCCGATGGACCTAGCGGGAGTACCGGGGAGCTGTTTTTT | TRBJ2-2 | TRBD2 | many | TRBV30
CASSDLVQAGYQETQYF | TGTGCCAGCAGTGATCTCGTACAGGCGGGGTACCAAGAGACCCAGTACTTC | TRBJ2-5 | - | few | TRBV25-1
CASSQDASGVTYEQYF | TGCGCCAGCAGCCAAGATGCTAGCGGGGTGACCTACGAGCAGTACTTC | TRBJ2-7 | TRBD2 | many | TRBV4-3
CASSHGPGPTEAFF | TGTGCCAGCAGTCACGGACCGGGGCCCACTGAAGCTTTCTTT | TRBJ1-1 | - | - | TRBV28
CASSLGRHGRNQPQHF | TGTGCCAGCAGTCTTGGACGGCATGGGCGTAATCAGCCCCAGCATTTT | TRBJ1-5 | - | - | TRBV6-1
CSAVAGGPGDEQYF | TGCAGTGCTGTAGCGGGAGGGCCTGGCGACGAGCAGTACTTC | TRBJ2-7 | TRBD2 | few | TRBV20-1
CASSYGTADYGYTF | TGTGCCAGCAGTTACGGGACAGCCGACTATGGCTACACCTTC | TRBJ1-2 | TRBD1 | - | TRBV6-5
CASRPDSSYEQYF | TGCGCCAGCAGGCCGGACAGCTCCTACGAGCAGTACTTC | TRBJ2-7 | - | - | TRBV5-1
CAWSSAESSYEQYF | TGTGCCTGGAGTTCCGCGGAGAGCTCCTACGAGCAGTACTTC | TRBJ2-7 | - | - | TRBV30